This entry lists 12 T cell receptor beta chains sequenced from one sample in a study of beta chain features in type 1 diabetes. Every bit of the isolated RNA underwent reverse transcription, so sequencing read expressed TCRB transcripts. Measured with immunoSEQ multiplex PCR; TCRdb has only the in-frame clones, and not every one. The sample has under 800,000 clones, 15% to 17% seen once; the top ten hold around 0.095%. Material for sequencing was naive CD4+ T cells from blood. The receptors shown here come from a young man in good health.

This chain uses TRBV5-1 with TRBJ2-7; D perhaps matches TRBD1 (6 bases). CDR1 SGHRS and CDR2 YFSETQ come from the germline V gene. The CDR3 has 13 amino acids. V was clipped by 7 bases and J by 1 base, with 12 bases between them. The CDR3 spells CASSIQGSYEQYF. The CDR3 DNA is TGCGCCAGCTCAATACAGGGATCCTACGAGCAGTACTTC.

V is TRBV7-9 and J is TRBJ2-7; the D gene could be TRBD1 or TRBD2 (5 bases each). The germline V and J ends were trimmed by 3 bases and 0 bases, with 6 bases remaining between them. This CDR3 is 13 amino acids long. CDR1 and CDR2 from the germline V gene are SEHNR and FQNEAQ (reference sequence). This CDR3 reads CASSLGDSYEQYF. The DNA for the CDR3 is TGTGCCAGCAGCTTGGGGGACTCCTACGAGCAGTACTTC.

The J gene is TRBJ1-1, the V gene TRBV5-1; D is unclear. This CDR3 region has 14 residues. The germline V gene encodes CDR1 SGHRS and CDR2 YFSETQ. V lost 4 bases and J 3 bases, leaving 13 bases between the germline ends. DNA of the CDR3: TGCGCCAGCAGCCCAAACCGGTGGGACACTGAAGCTTTCTTT. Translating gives CASSPNRWDTEAFF.

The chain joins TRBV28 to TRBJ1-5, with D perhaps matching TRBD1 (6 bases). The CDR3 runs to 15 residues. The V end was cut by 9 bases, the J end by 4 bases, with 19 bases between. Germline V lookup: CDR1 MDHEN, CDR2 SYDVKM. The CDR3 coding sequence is TGTGCCAGTGGAACCCGGGCAGGGGCGAATCAGCCCCAGCATTTT. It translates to CASGTRAGANQPQHF.

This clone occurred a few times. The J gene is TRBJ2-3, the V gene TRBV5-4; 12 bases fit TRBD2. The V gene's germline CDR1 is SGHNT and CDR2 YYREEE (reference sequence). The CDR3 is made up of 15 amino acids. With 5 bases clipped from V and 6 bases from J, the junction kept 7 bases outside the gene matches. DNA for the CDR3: TGTGCCAGCAGTGGACTAGCGGGGATATCGGATACGCAGTATTTT. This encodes CASSGLAGISDTQYF.

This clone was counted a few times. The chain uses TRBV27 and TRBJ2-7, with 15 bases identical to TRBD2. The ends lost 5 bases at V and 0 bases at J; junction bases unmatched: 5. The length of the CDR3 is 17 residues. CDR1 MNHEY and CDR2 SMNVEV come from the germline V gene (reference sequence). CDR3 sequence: CASSTGLAGGYSYEQYF. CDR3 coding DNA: TGTGCCAGCAGTACGGGACTAGCGGGAGGCTACTCCTACGAGCAGTACTTC.

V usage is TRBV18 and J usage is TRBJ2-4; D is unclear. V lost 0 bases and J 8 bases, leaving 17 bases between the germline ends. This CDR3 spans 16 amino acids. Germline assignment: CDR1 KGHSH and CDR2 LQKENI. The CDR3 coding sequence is TGTGCCAGCTCACCACCGACTTACACCGGCCGGGACATTCAGTACTTC. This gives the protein CASSPPTYTGRDIQYF.

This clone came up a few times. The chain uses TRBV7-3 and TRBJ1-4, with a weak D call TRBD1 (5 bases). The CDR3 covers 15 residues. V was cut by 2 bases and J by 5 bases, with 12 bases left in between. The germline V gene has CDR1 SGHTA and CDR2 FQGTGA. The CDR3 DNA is TGTGCCAGCAGCTTACGAGGGGCGAGGAATGAAAAACTGTTTTTT. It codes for CASSLRGARNEKLFF.

The CDR3 DNA reads TGTGCCAGCAGCCATCCTAGCCCTCTGAGTAATGAGCAGTTCTTC. The encoded protein is CASSHPSPLSNEQFF. The chain is built from TRBV4-2 and TRBJ2-1; D might be TRBD2 (5 bases). The CDR3 consists of 15 residues. Looked up from germline, CDR1 is LGHNA and CDR2 is YNFKEQ. V was trimmed by 3 bases and J by 7 bases, leaving 16 bases between them.

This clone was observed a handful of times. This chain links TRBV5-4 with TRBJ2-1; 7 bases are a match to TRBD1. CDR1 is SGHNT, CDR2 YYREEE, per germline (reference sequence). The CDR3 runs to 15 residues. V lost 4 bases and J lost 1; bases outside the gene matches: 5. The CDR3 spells CASSGNRGSYNEQFF. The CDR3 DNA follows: TGTGCCAGCAGCGGCAACAGGGGTTCCTACAATGAGCAGTTCTTC.

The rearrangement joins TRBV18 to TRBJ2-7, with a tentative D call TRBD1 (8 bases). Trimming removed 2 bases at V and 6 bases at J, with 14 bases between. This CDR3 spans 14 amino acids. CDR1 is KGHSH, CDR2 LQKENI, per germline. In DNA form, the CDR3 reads TGTGCCAGCTCACCATCGACAGGGGAGGGCGAGCAGTACTTC. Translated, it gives CASSPSTGEGEQYF.

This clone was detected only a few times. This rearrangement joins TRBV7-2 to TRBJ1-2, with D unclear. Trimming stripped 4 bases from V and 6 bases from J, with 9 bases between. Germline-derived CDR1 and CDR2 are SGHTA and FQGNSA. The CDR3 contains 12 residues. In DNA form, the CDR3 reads TGTGCCAGCAGCTGGTACACTGATGGCTACACCTTC. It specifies CASSWYTDGYTF.